The clone carrying this TCR beta chain appeared many times. This sample is drawn from a study of human T cells and chemical hapten exposure. This CDR3 comprises 14 residues. Germline loops: CDR1 KGHSH, CDR2 LQKENI. With V trimmed by 2 bases and J by 3 bases, 4 bases remained unmatched. TCRdb reprocessed the RACE reads via MiXCR and lists one record per CDR3 protein. The sample has 42,000 or so distinct CDR3 sequences, around 9% seen once. Sample time point: patch test 2, 6 weeks after DPC sensitization. Treatment noted: therapeutic diphenylcyclopropenone sensitization with weekly scalp DPC. The study enrolled 18 to 70-year-old alopecia patients suitable for DPC.

The receptor was isolated from a woman in her forties with alopecia areata. Some clones in this sample may be carry-over from other donors' samples. J is TRBJ2-7 and V is TRBV18; TRBD2 matches at 7 bases. The specimen was whole blood, collected in connection with sensitization to the hapten diphenylcyclopropenone (DPC). Written as DNA, the CDR3 is TGTGCCAGCTCACCATCTAGCGGCAACTACGAGCAGTACTTC. Translated, it gives CASSPSSGNYEQYF.